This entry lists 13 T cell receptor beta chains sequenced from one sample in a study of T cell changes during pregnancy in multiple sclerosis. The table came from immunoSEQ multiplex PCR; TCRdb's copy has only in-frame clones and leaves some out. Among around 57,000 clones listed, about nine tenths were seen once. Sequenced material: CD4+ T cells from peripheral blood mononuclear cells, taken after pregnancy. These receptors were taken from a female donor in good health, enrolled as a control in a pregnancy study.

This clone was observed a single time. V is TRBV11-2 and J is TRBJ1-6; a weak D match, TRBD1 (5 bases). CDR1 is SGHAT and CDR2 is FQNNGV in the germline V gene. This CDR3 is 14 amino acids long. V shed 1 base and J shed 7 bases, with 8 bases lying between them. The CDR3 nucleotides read TGTGCCAGCAGCTTAGGGACAAAGAATTCACCCCTCCACTTT. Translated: CASSLGTKNSPLHF.

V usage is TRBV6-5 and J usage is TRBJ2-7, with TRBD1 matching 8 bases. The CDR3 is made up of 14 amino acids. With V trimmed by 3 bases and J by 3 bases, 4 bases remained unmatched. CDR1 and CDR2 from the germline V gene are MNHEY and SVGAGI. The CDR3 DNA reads TGTGCCAGCAGTTATTCGGACAGGGACTACGAGCAGTACTTC. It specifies CASSYSDRDYEQYF.

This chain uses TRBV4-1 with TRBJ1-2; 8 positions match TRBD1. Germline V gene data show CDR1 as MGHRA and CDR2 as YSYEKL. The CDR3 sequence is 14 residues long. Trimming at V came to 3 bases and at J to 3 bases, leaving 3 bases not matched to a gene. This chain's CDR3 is CASSQEDRDYGYTF. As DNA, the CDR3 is TGCGCCAGCAGCCAGGAGGACAGGGACTATGGCTACACCTTC.

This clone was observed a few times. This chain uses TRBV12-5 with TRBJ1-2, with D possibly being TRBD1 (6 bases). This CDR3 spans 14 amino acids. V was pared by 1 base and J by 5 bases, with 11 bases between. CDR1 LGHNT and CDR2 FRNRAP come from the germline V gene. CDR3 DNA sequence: TGTGCTAGTGGTTTGGATCAAGGGGGTTATGGCTACACCTTC. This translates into CASGLDQGGYGYTF. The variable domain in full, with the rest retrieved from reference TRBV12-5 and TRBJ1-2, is DARVTQTPRHKVTEMGQEVTMRCQPILGHNTVFWYRQTMMQGLELLAYFRNRAPLDDSGMPKDRFSAEMPDATLATLKIQPSEPRDSAVYFCASGLDQGGYGYTFGSGTRLTVV.

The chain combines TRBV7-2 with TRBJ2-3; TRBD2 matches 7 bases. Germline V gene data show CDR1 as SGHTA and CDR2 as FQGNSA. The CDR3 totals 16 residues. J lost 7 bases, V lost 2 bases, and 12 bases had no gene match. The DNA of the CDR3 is TGTGCCAGCAGCTTATTGAAGCGGGGTATTAGGCATACGCAGTATTTT. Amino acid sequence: CASSLLKRGIRHTQYF.

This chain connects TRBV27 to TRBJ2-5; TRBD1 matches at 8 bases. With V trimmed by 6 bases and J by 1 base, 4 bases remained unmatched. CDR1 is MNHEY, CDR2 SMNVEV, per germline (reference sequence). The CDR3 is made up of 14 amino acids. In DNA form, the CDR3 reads TGTGCCAGCAGCGACAGGGGTGGCCAAGAGACCCAGTACTTC. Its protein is CASSDRGGQETQYF.

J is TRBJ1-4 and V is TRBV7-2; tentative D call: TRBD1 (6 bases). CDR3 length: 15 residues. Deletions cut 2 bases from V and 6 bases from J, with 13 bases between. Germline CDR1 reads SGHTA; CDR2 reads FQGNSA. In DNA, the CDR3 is TGTGCCAGCAGCTTAATGGGAGGGGGAGATGAAAAACTGTTTTTT. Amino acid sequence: CASSLMGGGDEKLFF.

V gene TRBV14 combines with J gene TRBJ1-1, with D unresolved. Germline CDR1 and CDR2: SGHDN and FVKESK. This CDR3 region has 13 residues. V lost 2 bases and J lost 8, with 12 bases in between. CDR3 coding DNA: TGTGCCAGCAGCCAATACCGGGGTACAGAAGCTTTCTTT. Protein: CASSQYRGTEAFF.

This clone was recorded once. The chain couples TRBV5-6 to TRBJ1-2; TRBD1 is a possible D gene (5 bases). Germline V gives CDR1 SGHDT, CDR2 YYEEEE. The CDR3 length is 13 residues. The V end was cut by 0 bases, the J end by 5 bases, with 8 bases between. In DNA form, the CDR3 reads TGTGCCAGCAGCTTGGACAGGCTGTATGGCTACACCTTC. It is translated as CASSLDRLYGYTF.

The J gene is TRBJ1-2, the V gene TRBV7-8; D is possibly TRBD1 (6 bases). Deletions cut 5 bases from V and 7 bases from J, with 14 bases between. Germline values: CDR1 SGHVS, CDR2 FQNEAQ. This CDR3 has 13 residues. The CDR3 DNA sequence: TGTGCCAGCAGCCTCTACAGGGAAGCTGGCTACACCTTC. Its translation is CASSLYREAGYTF.

The CDR3 region is CASSLSTGMDTF. DNA for the CDR3: TGTGCCAGCAGCTTATCCACAGGGATGGACACCTTC. The rearrangement uses TRBV7-9 and TRBJ1-2; D is perhaps TRBD1 (6 bases). Germline V gives CDR1 SEHNR, CDR2 FQNEAQ (reference sequence). V was clipped by 2 bases and J by 12 bases, with 13 bases between them. This CDR3 is built from 12 residues.

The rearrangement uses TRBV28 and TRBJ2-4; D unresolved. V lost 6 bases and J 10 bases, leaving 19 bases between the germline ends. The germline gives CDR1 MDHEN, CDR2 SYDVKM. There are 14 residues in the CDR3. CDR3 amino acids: CASSPPHSPGIQYF. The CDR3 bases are TGTGCCAGCAGCCCCCCGCATTCGCCCGGGATTCAGTACTTC. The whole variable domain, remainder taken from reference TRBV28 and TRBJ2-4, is DVKVTQSSRYLVKRTGEKVFLECVQDMDHENMFWYRQDPGLGLRLIYFSYDVKMKEKGDIPEGYSVSREKKERFSLILESASTNQTSMYLCASSPPHSPGIQYFGAGTRLSVL.

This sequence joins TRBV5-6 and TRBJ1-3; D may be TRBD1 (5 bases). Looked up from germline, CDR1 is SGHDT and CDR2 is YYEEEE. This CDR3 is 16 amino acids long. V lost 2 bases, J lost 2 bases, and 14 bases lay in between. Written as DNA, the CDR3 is TGTGCCAGCAGCTTTAGTATAAGGGGTACTGGAAACACCATATATTTT. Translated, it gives CASSFSIRGTGNTIYF.